This TCR beta chain was sequenced during a study of somatic mutations in cytotoxic T cells in rheumatoid arthritis. In the authors' workflow: Matches to published virus-specific TCRB sequences were rare among patient CD8+ clones larger than 1%. TCRdb's copy holds only in-frame clones and misses some; the assay was immunoSEQ multiplex PCR. V and J calls and clone size are those listed in that table; D and trimming were worked out from the DNA. The sample gives around 20,000 clones, about two thirds of which show up once; over 15% is in the top ten. Study results and limitations: Within the rheumatoid arthritis patients, CD8+ clonality went up as age increased (Spearman r of about 0.52). The same was not true of the healthy controls. Clonality of CD8+ T cells, which was compared between rheumatoid arthritis patients and age-matched healthy controls, did not differ significantly. Antigens targeted by the expanded CD8+ clones were unknown.

Germline assignment: CDR1 SQVTM and CDR2 ANQGSEA. Trimming cost V 1 base and J 7 bases; bases outside gene matches: 9. The CDR3 spans 15 residues. To note about this clone: Its antigen is undetermined.

The chain is built from TRBV29-1 and TRBJ2-1; TRBD2 matches 8 bases. Sample: CD8+ T cells sorted from blood. The TCR originated in an adult with rheumatoid arthritis. The CDR3 region is CSVEVSRGVRNEQFF. DNA of the CDR3: TGCAGCGTTGAAGTTTCGCGGGGGGTCCGGAATGAGCAGTTCTTC.